This entry lists 32 T cell receptor beta chains sequenced from one sample in a study of cytomegalovirus exposure and HLA in healthy donors. Clones were read by immunoSEQ multiplex PCR, and TCRdb kept only the in-frame ones, dropping some. The sample lists under 300,000 clones; approximately 83% were seen once. What was sequenced was PBMCs. These receptors originate from a woman in her 30s in good health and CMV-seropositive.

A few counts support this clone. The J gene is TRBJ2-7, the V gene TRBV5-5; a weak D match, TRBD2 (5 bases). CDR1 SGHKS and CDR2 YYEKEE come from the germline V gene (reference sequence). The V end lost 0 bases, the J end lost 4 bases, and 14 bases lay between the germline ends. The CDR3 totals 15 residues. Here the CDR3 reads CASSLDTGYRYEQYF. DNA for the CDR3: TGTGCCAGCAGCTTGGATACGGGATACCGATACGAGCAGTACTTC.

J is TRBJ2-3 and V is TRBV7-9, with TRBD2 identical over 16 bases. Per germline, CDR1 SEHNR and CDR2 FQNEAQ (reference sequence). V shed 8 bases, J shed 4 bases, and the junction held 9 bases outside the gene matches. The CDR3 is 17 residues long. The CDR3 nucleotides are TGTGCCAGCTCCCTGGGACTAGCGGGAGGGCCGGCAGATACGCAGTATTTT. This encodes CASSLGLAGGPADTQYF.

This chain connects TRBV10-3 to TRBJ2-1, with 10 bases matching TRBD2. CDR1 and CDR2 from the germline V gene are ENHRY and SYGVKD. J was trimmed by 6 bases and V by 0 bases; bases with no gene match: 2. The CDR3 extends over 15 amino acids. CDR3 residues: CAISESGTSVNEQFF. In DNA form, the CDR3 reads TGTGCCATCAGTGAGTCTGGGACTAGCGTCAATGAGCAGTTCTTC.

This clone has only a few counts. The chain joins TRBV5-1 to TRBJ2-7, with D possibly being TRBD1 (5 bases). Between the trimmed V and J ends, which lost 3 bases and 2 bases, there was a span of 9 bases. The CDR3 has 13 residues. Germline CDR1 and CDR2: SGHRS and YFSETQ. CDR3 nucleotides: TGCGCCAGCAGCTCCGACAGCCCCTACGAGCAGTACTTC. The encoded protein is CASSSDSPYEQYF.

The chain combines TRBV4-2 with TRBJ2-7, with D possibly TRBD2 on 6 matching bases. The CDR3 has 16 residues. The ends were cut back, 0 bases at V and 4 bases at J, with 16 bases in the middle. The germline gives CDR1 LGHNA, CDR2 YNFKEQ. The CDR3 DNA is TGTGCCAGCAGCCAAGATCGGGGGACGAAGCGATACGAGCAGTACTTC. Translating it yields CASSQDRGTKRYEQYF.

The chain uses TRBV30 and TRBJ2-2, with 8 positions matching TRBD2. Germline V gives CDR1 GTSNPN, CDR2 SVGIG (reference sequence). Trimming removed 2 bases from V and 4 bases from J; junction bases left unmatched: 6. The CDR3 length is 15 residues. The CDR3 protein is CAWSSLAGFTGELFF. Here the CDR3 DNA reads TGTGCCTGGAGTAGCCTAGCGGGTTTCACCGGGGAGCTGTTTTTT.

This chain connects TRBV30 to TRBJ2-1, with 14 bases aligning to TRBD2. The CDR3 loop spans 16 amino acids. Germline assignment: CDR1 GTSNPN and CDR2 SVGIG (reference sequence). The V and J ends lost 0 bases and 5 bases, in that order; junction bases with no gene match: 3. CDR3: CAWSVQGLAGDNEQFF. CDR3 in DNA: TGTGCCTGGAGTGTCCAGGGACTAGCGGGAGACAATGAGCAGTTCTTC.

The genes are TRBV29-1 and TRBJ2-3; D possibly corresponds to TRBD2 (6 bases). Germline V CDR1 and CDR2: SQVTM, ANQGSEA. V lost 0 bases and J lost 0, with 16 bases in between. There are 17 residues in the CDR3. The CDR3 nucleotides read TGCAGCGTTGAAGATCTCGGAAAACGGGAGAGCACAGATACGCAGTATTTT. Translating it yields CSVEDLGKRESTDTQYF.

CDR3 loop: CASRYRDRRPDTQYF. CDR3 in DNA: TGTGCCAGCAGATACCGGGACAGGAGGCCAGATACGCAGTATTTT. The rearrangement links TRBV27 to TRBJ2-3; 8 positions match TRBD1. The junction had 9 bases not matched to a gene; V was cut back by 6 bases and J by 4 bases. The CDR3 totals 15 residues. The germline V gene encodes CDR1 MNHEY and CDR2 SMNVEV (reference sequence).

V and J are TRBV10-3 and TRBJ2-7; 11 nucleotides align to TRBD2. The germline V gene has CDR1 ENHRY and CDR2 SYGVKD. The junction had 5 bases not matched to a gene; V was cut back by 3 bases and J by 4 bases. The CDR3 spans 15 residues. CDR3 coding DNA: TGTGCCATCAGTGATTACGGACTAGCGGGTTACGAGCAGTACTTC. It translates to CAISDYGLAGYEQYF.

At least ten counts were recorded for this clone. The chain couples TRBV4-2 to TRBJ1-2; 7 positions agree with TRBD1. CDR1 is LGHNA, CDR2 YNFKEQ, per germline. This CDR3 spans 15 amino acids. Losses at the gene ends were 0 bases for V and 3 bases for J; bases not matched to a gene: 4. The CDR3 DNA follows: TGTGCCAGCAGCCAAGATCTCAGGGGGGACTATGGCTACACCTTC. It encodes CASSQDLRGDYGYTF.

The chain links TRBV5-1 to TRBJ2-2; TRBD1 matches 7 bases. Per germline, CDR1 SGHRS and CDR2 YFSETQ. J lost 0 bases, V lost 3 bases, and 8 bases had no gene match. CDR3 length: 17 residues. The CDR3: CASSWPGTASNTGELFF. The DNA for the CDR3 is TGCGCCAGCAGCTGGCCCGGGACAGCCTCGAACACCGGGGAGCTGTTTTTT.

The rearrangement uses TRBV19 and TRBJ2-3, with 9 bases matching TRBD2. The CDR3 totals 17 residues. After removal of 7 bases from V and 3 bases from J, the junction contained 14 bases not matched to a gene. Germline CDR1 and CDR2: LNHDA and SQIVND (reference sequence). The CDR3 is CASTSLRAGGETDTQYF. The DNA of the CDR3 is TGTGCCAGTACCTCCCTCCGGGCGGGGGGGGAAACAGATACGCAGTATTTT.

The genes are TRBV5-1 and TRBJ2-1; 7 bases line up with TRBD2. The CDR3 sequence is 16 residues long. Germline lookup yields CDR1 SGHRS and CDR2 YFSETQ. Trimming cost V 0 bases and J 2 bases; bases outside gene matches: 5. The CDR3 sequence: CASSLESSGAYNEQFF. CDR3 DNA: TGCGCCAGCAGCTTGGAATCCAGCGGGGCCTACAATGAGCAGTTCTTC.

This clone showed up just once. The genes are TRBV2 and TRBJ2-3; perhaps TRBD1 as D (6 bases). Germline lookup yields CDR1 SNHLY and CDR2 FYNNEI. V was trimmed by 8 bases and J by 1 base, leaving 22 bases between them. The CDR3 has 17 residues. In DNA form, the CDR3 reads TGTGCCAGCCCCGAAGGGGGTCCCGGGAAAGGCACAGATACGCAGTATTTT. Amino acid sequence: CASPEGGPGKGTDTQYF. Looking up the rest from reference TRBV2 and TRBJ2-3 gives the full variable domain: EPEVTQTPSHQVTQMGQEVILRCVPISNHLYFYWYRQILGQKVEFLVSFYNNEISEKSEIFDDQFSVERPDGSNFTLKIRSTKLEDSAMYFCASPEGGPGKGTDTQYFGPGTRLTVL.

The chain links TRBV6-6 to TRBJ1-2; a possible D gene is TRBD1 (5 bases). The CDR3 has 13 amino acids. V lost 2 bases to trimming and J lost 6 bases, with 10 bases between them. Germline assignment: CDR1 MNHNY and CDR2 SVGAGI (reference sequence). The CDR3 region is CASSYMKGHGYTF. CDR3 sequence (DNA): TGTGCCAGCAGTTACATGAAGGGGCATGGCTACACCTTC.

This chain connects TRBV27 to TRBJ2-7, with D possibly matching TRBD2 (7 bases). V lost 9 bases and J 3 bases, leaving 15 bases between the germline ends. The germline gives CDR1 MNHEY, CDR2 SMNVEV (reference sequence). The CDR3 totals 13 residues. Here the CDR3 DNA reads TGTGCCAGTGGGGGGGCGGAATTCTACGAGCAGTACTTC. This encodes CASGGAEFYEQYF.

The DNA of the CDR3 is TGTGCCAGCAGTTCGTTAAGCGTAACAGATACGCAGTATTTT. Its translation: CASSSLSVTDTQYF. The rearrangement uses TRBV6-6 and TRBJ2-3, with D uncertain. Germline V gene lookup returns CDR1 MNHNY and CDR2 SVGAGI (reference sequence). The CDR3 loop spans 14 amino acids. V lost 4 bases and J 3 bases, leaving 11 bases between the germline ends.

The chain carries TRBV7-2 and TRBJ2-1; TRBD2 might be the D (5 bases). The CDR3 contains 12 residues. Trimming took off 4 bases at V and 7 bases at J, with 8 bases between the two ends. CDR1 and CDR2 from the germline V gene are SGHTA and FQGNSA. The CDR3 protein is CASSYRRNEQFF. As DNA, the CDR3 is TGTGCCAGCAGCTATCGGAGGAATGAGCAGTTCTTC.

The V call is TRBV5-4, the J call TRBJ1-1; D not resolved. Trimming removed 4 bases from V and 1 base from J, with 5 bases in between. This CDR3 is 12 amino acids long. The germline V gene has CDR1 SGHNT and CDR2 YYREEE (reference sequence). CDR3 bases: TGTGCCAGCAGCCACAGGAACACTGAAGCTTTCTTT. Its protein is CASSHRNTEAFF.

The chain uses TRBV7-9 and TRBJ2-7; 9 nucleotides line up with TRBD2. Germline lookup yields CDR1 SEHNR and CDR2 FQNEAQ (reference sequence). V lost 5 bases and J lost 6; bases outside the gene matches: 11. The CDR3 is 15 amino acids. The chain's CDR3 is CASSVSGTSYSEQYF. The CDR3 bases are TGTGCCAGCAGCGTTTCCGGGACTAGCTACTCCGAGCAGTACTTC.

The rearrangement joins TRBV11-2 to TRBJ2-7, with TRBD2 identical over 11 bases. This CDR3 is built from 15 residues. The V gene end was trimmed by 5 bases and the J gene end by 3 bases; junction bases not matched to a gene: 6. The germline CDR1 and CDR2 sequences are SGHAT and FQNNGV. This CDR3 is CASSPGTSGHYEQYF. For the CDR3, the DNA is TGTGCCAGCAGCCCCGGGACTAGCGGCCACTACGAGCAGTACTTC.

The genes are TRBV2 and TRBJ1-5, with TRBD1 identical over 10 bases. The CDR3 loop spans 19 amino acids. The J segment lost 2 bases and the V segment lost 7 bases, leaving 17 bases of the junction unmatched. Looked up from germline, CDR1 is SNHLY and CDR2 is FYNNEI. DNA for the CDR3: TGTGCCAGCAATACACCGGGACAGGGGTCTCAAAGGGGCAATCAGCCCCAGCATTTT. This translates into CASNTPGQGSQRGNQPQHF.

This clone appeared a single time. The genes are TRBV13 and TRBJ2-7; a possible D gene is TRBD1 (6 bases). Germline V gives CDR1 PRHDT, CDR2 FYEKMQ (reference sequence). The CDR3 runs 15 residues. V lost 5 bases and J 0 bases, leaving 14 bases between the germline ends. The CDR3 is CASSPNDRSSYEQYF. The CDR3 bases are TGTGCCAGCAGCCCGAACGACAGGAGCTCCTACGAGCAGTACTTC.

This chain connects TRBV7-3 to TRBJ2-1; 7 nucleotides line up with TRBD2. J lost 4 bases, V lost 3 bases, and 6 bases had no gene match. The CDR3 is 15 residues long. Germline assignment: CDR1 SGHTA and CDR2 FQGTGA. The CDR3 DNA reads as TGTGCCAGCAGCTTTGGTCTAGCGGTTTACAATGAGCAGTTCTTC. Translated: CASSFGLAVYNEQFF.

The chain recombines TRBV28 with TRBJ1-5; the match to TRBD1 covers 9 bases. This CDR3 contains 17 residues. Germline-derived CDR1 and CDR2 are MDHEN and SYDVKM. Trimming removed 2 bases from V and 1 base from J; junction bases left unmatched: 6. CDR3 protein: CASSLTGGAGSNQPQHF. Written as DNA, the CDR3 is TGTGCCAGCAGTTTAACAGGGGGCGCGGGGAGCAATCAGCCCCAGCATTTT.

The chain carries TRBV5-6 and TRBJ2-5; the D gene is possibly TRBD1 (6 bases). The V end was cut by 0 bases, the J end by 4 bases, with 7 bases between. The CDR3 covers 13 residues. The V gene's germline CDR1 is SGHDT and CDR2 YYEEEE. The CDR3 spells CASSLARGETQYF. The CDR3 DNA is TGTGCCAGCAGCTTGGCCAGGGGAGAGACCCAGTACTTC.

The rearrangement uses TRBV5-5 and TRBJ1-2; the D gene is possibly TRBD1 (5 bases). The CDR3 is 15 amino acids. V shed 1 base and J shed 3 bases, with 13 bases lying between them. Germline V gene data show CDR1 as SGHKS and CDR2 as YYEKEE (reference sequence). CDR3 loop: CASSLIGGRDYGYTF. Written as DNA, the CDR3 is TGTGCCAGCAGCTTGATCGGGGGTAGAGACTATGGCTACACCTTC.

The chain employs TRBV9 and TRBJ2-2; D might be TRBD2 (6 bases). Germline values: CDR1 SGDLS, CDR2 YYNGEE. V was clipped by 4 bases and J by 1 base, with 11 bases between them. The CDR3 has 15 residues. This chain's CDR3 is CASSLRERNTGELFF. The CDR3 DNA is TGTGCCAGCAGCCTCCGGGAGAGGAACACCGGGGAGCTGTTTTTT. Full variable domain (outside the CDR3, taken from reference TRBV9 and TRBJ2-2): DSGVTQTPKHLITATGQRVTLRCSPRSGDLSVYWYQQSLDQGLQFLIQYYNGEERAKGNILERFSAQQFPDLHSELNLSSLELGDSALYFCASSLRERNTGELFFGEGSRLTVL.

The CDR3 DNA reads TGTGCCAGCAGCTTAGTAGGGCTAGGACTCAACTACGAGCAGTACTTC. This translates into CASSLVGLGLNYEQYF. V usage is TRBV7-8 and J usage is TRBJ2-7, with D perhaps TRBD2 (5 bases). The CDR3 runs 16 residues. CDR1 is SGHVS and CDR2 is FQNEAQ in the germline V gene. Trimming left V 1 base short and J 3 bases short, with 16 bases between. Variable domain in full (rest from reference TRBV7-8 and TRBJ2-7): GAGVSQSPRYKVAKRGQDVALRCDPISGHVSLFWYQQALGQGPEFLTYFQNEAQLDKSGLPSDRFFAERPEGSVSTLKIQRTQQEDSAVYLCASSLVGLGLNYEQYFGPGTRLTVT.

The chain recombines TRBV9 with TRBJ1-4, with 9 bases fitting TRBD1. The CDR3 is made up of 15 amino acids. V shed 5 bases, J shed 3 bases, and the junction held 5 bases outside the gene matches. From germline, CDR1 is SGDLS and CDR2 YYNGEE. The DNA for the CDR3 is TGTGCCAGCAGTACCGGGACAGGGTCTAATGAAAAACTGTTTTTT. Amino acids: CASSTGTGSNEKLFF.

The rearrangement joins TRBV11-2 to TRBJ2-7; 10 bases are a match to TRBD2. The CDR3 runs 16 residues. The V gene's germline CDR1 is SGHAT and CDR2 FQNNGV. V lost 2 bases and J lost 0; bases outside the gene matches: 4. The CDR3 nucleotides read TGTGCCAGCAGCTTAATTAGCGGGGGGAGCTCCTACGAGCAGTACTTC. Its protein product is CASSLISGGSSYEQYF.